This T cell receptor (beta chain) was observed in a study of T cell responses to AZD1222 COVID-19 vaccine. Study-wide findings and caveats: Spike-specific TCR breadth rose after two AZD1222 doses, and depth rose as well. In a largely white British group with more females than males, clonal diversity was possibly underestimated. There were repertoire samples only from the period after the peak T cell response. The study reported that nearly half of spike-specific TCRs target unmutated variant regions.

As for this clone: Its antigen is unknown.

V dropped 2 bases and J dropped 4 bases, with 6 bases sitting between them. The CDR3 runs 14 residues. Germline V gene sequence: CDR1 SGHTA, CDR2 FQGNSA. Only in-frame clones appear in the TCRdb table, and some are missing; sequencing was by immunoSEQ multiplex PCR. The sample includes approximately 150,000 clones, roughly nine tenths of them seen just once. The sequence derives from an adult in good health. Specimen: peripheral blood, collected on day 0 of AZD1222 vaccination. The chain is built from TRBV7-2 and TRBJ1-6, with no clear D. The chain's CDR3 is CASSLQAYNSPLHF. The CDR3 DNA reads as TGTGCCAGCAGCTTACAGGCTTATAATTCACCCCTCCACTTT.